These 5 T cell receptor beta chains originate from one sample sequenced in a study of CD8 T cells in ankylosing spondylitis. Each CDR3 protein is one row after TCRdb ran MiXCR on the 5' RACE reads. The sample comprises about 130,000 distinct CDR3 sequences, roughly 13% of which are singletons, and approximately 3.1% rests with the top ten. The sample consisted of blood, either unsorted or a sorted T cell fraction (not recorded which). The receptors come from a female donor with ankylosing spondylitis or in good health (not recorded which).

This clonotype was picked up a small number of times. The rearrangement uses TRBV6-1 and TRBJ1-1; tentative D call: TRBD1 (6 bases). The CDR3 consists of 14 residues. The germline gives CDR1 MNHNS, CDR2 SASEGT. Trimming removed 6 bases from V and 3 bases from J, with 14 bases in between. The CDR3 coding sequence is TGTGCCAGCAGCCTTCACAGGGAAGACACTGAAGCTTTCTTT. It specifies CASSLHREDTEAFF.

This clonotype was picked up a small number of times. The chain joins TRBV20-1 to TRBJ1-5; tentatively, D is TRBD1 (5 bases). The V and J ends lost 5 bases and 0 bases respectively, with 14 bases between them. The CDR3 runs to 15 residues. CDR1 and CDR2 from the germline V gene are DFQATT and SNEGSKA (reference sequence). The DNA for the CDR3 is TGCAGTGCTGGGGGAGCCTCCGATAGCAATCAGCCCCAGCATTTT. Protein product: CSAGGASDSNQPQHF.

This clonotype was found a few times. The rearrangement uses TRBV5-1 and TRBJ2-6; the D gene is possibly TRBD1 (6 bases). Per germline, CDR1 SGHRS and CDR2 YFSETQ. V lost 4 bases, J lost 4 bases, and 12 bases lay in between. The CDR3 is 15 residues long. CDR3 in DNA: TGCGCCAGCAGCCCATCAGGGGCAGGGGCCAACGTCCTGACTTTC. It specifies CASSPSGAGANVLTF. Full variable domain (remainder filled in from reference TRBV5-1 and TRBJ2-6): KAGVTQTPRYLIKTRGQQVTLSCSPISGHRSVSWYQQTPGQGLQFLFEYFSETQRNKGNFPGRFSGRQFSNSRSEMNVSTLELGDSALYLCASSPSGAGANVLTFGAGSRLTVL.

This clonotype was recorded at least ten times. This chain connects TRBV20-1 to TRBJ2-1, with D possibly TRBD2 on 5 matching bases. V shed 3 bases and J shed 8 bases, with 8 bases lying between them. Germline assignment: CDR1 DFQATT and CDR2 SNEGSKA (reference sequence). This CDR3 has 11 amino acids. The CDR3 nucleotides are TGCAGTGCTAGGATGAGGGATGAGCAGTTCTTC. Amino acids: CSARMRDEQFF.

This clonotype was observed at least ten times. This chain uses TRBV9 with TRBJ2-3; possibly TRBD2 for D (7 bases). V was shortened by 0 bases and J by 4 bases, with 15 bases between the two germline ends. Germline lookup yields CDR1 SGDLS and CDR2 YYNGEE. The CDR3 runs 16 residues. The CDR3 region has the DNA TGTGCCAGCAGCGTAGCTCGGACAGCGGGACCAGATACGCAGTATTTT. This translates into CASSVARTAGPDTQYF.